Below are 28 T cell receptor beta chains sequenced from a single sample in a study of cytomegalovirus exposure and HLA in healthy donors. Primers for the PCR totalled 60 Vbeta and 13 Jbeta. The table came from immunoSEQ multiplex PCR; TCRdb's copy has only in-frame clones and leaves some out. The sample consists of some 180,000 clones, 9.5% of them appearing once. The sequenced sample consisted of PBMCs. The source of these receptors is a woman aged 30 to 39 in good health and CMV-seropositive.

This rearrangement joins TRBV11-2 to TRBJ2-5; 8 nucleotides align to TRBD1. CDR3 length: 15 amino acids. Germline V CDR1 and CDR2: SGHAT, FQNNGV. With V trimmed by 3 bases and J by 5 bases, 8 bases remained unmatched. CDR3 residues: CASSFSGGAQETQYF. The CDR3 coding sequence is TGTGCCAGCAGCTTCTCAGGGGGCGCGCAGGAGACCCAGTACTTC.

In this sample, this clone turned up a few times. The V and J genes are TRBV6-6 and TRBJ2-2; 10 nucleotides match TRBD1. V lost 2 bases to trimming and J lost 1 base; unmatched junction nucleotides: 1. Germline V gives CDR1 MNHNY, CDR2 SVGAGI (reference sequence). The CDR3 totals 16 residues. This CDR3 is CASSYRTGGNTGELFF. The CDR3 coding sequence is TGTGCCAGCAGTTACCGGACAGGGGGGAACACCGGGGAGCTGTTTTTT.

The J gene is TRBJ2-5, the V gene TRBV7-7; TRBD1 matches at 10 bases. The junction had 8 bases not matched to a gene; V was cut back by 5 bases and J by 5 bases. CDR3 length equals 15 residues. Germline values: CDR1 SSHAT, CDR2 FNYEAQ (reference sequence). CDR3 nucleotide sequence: TGTGCCAGCAGCCTCGGGACAGGGGATAGGGAGACCCAGTACTTC. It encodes CASSLGTGDRETQYF.

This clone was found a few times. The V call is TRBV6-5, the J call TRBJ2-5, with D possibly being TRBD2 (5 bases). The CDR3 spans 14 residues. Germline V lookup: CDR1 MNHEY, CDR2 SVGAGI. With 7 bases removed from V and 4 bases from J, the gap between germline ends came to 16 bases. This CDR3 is CASTNPTRGETQYF. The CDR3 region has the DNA TGTGCCAGCACCAATCCAACTAGAGGAGAGACCCAGTACTTC.

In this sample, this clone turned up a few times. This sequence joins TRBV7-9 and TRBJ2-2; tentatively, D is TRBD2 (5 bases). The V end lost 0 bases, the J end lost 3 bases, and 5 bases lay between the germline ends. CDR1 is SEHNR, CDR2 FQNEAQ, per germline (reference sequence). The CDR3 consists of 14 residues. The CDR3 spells CASSLAGDTGELFF. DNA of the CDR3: TGTGCCAGCAGCTTAGCGGGAGACACCGGGGAGCTGTTTTTT. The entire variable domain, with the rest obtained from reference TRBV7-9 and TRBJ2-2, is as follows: DTGVSQNPRHKITKRGQNVTFRCDPISEHNRLYWYRQTLGQGPEFLTYFQNEAQLEKSRLLSDRFSAERPKGSFSTLEIQRTEQGDSAMYLCASSLAGDTGELFFGEGSRLTVL.

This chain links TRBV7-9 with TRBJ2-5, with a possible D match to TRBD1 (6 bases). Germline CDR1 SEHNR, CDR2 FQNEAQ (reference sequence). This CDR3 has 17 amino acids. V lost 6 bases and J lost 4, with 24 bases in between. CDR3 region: CASSPPYRQGRRETQYF. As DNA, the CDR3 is TGTGCCAGCAGTCCCCCGTACAGGCAGGGGCGGAGAGAGACCCAGTACTTC.

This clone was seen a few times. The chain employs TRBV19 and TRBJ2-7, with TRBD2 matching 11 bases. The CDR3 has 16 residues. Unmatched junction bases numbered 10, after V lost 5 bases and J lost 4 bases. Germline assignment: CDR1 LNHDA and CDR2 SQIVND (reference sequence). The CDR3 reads CASSPWTSGPFYEQYF. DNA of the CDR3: TGTGCCAGTAGTCCGTGGACTAGCGGGCCCTTTTACGAGCAGTACTTC.

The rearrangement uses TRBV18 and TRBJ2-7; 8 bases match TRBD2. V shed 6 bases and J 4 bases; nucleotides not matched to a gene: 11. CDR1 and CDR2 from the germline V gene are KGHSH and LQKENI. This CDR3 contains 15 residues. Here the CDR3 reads CASSRIPLADYEQYF. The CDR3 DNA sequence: TGTGCCAGCTCCAGGATTCCACTAGCGGATTACGAGCAGTACTTC.

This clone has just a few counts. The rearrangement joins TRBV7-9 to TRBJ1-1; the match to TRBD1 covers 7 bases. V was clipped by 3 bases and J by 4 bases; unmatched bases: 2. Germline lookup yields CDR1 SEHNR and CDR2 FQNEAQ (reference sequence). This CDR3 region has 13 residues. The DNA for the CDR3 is TGTGCCAGCAGCTTGACAGGGACCACTGAAGCTTTCTTT. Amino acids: CASSLTGTTEAFF. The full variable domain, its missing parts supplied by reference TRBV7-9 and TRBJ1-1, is DTGVSQNPRHKITKRGQNVTFRCDPISEHNRLYWYRQTLGQGPEFLTYFQNEAQLEKSRLLSDRFSAERPKGSFSTLEIQRTEQGDSAMYLCASSLTGTTEAFFGQGTRLTVV.

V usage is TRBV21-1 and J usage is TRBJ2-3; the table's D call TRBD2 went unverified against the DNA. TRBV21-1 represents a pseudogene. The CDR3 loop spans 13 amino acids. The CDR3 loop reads CASSGCGGGTQYF. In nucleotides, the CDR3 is TGTGCCAGCAGCGGCTGTGGGGGGGGTACGCAGTATTTT.

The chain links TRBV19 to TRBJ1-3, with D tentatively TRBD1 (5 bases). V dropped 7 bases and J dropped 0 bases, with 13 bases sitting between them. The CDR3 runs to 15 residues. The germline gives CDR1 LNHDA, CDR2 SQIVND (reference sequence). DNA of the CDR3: TGTGCCAGTAAGGCGGGACGGGGCTCTGGAAACACCATATATTTT. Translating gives CASKAGRGSGNTIYF.

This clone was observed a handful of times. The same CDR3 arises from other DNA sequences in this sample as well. This CDR3 is CSVEDPGGSSYEQYF. As DNA, the CDR3 is TGCAGCGTTGAAGATCCTGGCGGGTCCTCCTACGAGCAGTACTTC. The chain links TRBV29-1 to TRBJ2-7, with D possibly TRBD2 on 5 matching bases. CDR1 SQVTM and CDR2 ANQGSEA come from the germline V gene. The V and J ends lost 0 bases and 0 bases respectively, with 12 bases between them. The CDR3 sequence is 15 residues long.

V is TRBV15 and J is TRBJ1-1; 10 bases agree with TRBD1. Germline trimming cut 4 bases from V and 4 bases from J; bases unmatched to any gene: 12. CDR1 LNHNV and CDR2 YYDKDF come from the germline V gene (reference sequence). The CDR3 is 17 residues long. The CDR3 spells CATSKVTGGAEVTEAFF. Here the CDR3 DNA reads TGTGCCACCAGCAAGGTGACAGGGGGCGCCGAGGTCACTGAAGCTTTCTTT.

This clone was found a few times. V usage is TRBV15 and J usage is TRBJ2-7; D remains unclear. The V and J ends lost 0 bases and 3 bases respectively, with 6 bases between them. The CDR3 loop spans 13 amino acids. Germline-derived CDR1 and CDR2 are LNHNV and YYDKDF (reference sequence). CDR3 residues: CATSRDENYEQYF. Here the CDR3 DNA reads TGTGCCACCAGCAGAGACGAGAACTACGAGCAGTACTTC. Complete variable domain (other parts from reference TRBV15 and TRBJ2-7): DAMVIQNPRYQVTQFGKPVTLSCSQTLNHNVMYWYQQKSSQAPKLLFHYYDKDFNNEADTPDNFQSRRPNTSFCFLDIRSPGLGDTAMYLCATSRDENYEQYFGPGTRLTVT.

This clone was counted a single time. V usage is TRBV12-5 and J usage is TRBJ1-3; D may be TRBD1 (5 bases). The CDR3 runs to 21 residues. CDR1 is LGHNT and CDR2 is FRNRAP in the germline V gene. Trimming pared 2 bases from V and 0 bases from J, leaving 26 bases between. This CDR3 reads CASGLSRRGFRASSSGNTIYF. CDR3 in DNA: TGTGCTAGTGGTTTGTCGCGGCGGGGATTCAGGGCGAGTAGCTCTGGAAACACCATATATTTT.

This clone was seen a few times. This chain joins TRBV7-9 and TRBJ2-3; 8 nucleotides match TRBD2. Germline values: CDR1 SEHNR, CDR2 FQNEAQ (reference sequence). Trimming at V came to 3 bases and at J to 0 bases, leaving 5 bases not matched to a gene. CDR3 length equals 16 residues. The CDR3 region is CASSLEAGVSTDTQYF. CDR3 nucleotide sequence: TGTGCCAGCAGCTTGGAAGCGGGAGTAAGCACAGATACGCAGTATTTT.

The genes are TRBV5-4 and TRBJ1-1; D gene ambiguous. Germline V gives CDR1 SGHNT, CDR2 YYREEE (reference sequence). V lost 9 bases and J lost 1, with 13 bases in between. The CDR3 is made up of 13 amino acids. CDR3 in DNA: TGTGCCACCCGGAGAGCGTCGAACACTGAAGCTTTCTTT. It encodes CATRRASNTEAFF.

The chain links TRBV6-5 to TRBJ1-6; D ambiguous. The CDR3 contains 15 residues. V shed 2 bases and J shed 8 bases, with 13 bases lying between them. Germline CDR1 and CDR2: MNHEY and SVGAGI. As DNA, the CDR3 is TGTGCCAGCAGTTACCTGCGGGAGTATGATTCACCCCTCCACTTT. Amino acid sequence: CASSYLREYDSPLHF.

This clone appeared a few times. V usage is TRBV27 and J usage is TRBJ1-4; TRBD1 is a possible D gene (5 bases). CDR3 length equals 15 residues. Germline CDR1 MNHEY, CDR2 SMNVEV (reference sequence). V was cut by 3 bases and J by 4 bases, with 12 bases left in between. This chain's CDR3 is CASSFRGDVNEKLFF. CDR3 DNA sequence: TGTGCCAGCAGTTTCCGGGGGGACGTTAATGAAAAACTGTTTTTT.

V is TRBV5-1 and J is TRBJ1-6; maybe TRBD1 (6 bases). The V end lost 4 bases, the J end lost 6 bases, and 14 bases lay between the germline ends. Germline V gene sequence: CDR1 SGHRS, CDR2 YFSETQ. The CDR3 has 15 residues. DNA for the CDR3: TGCGCCAGCAGCCCCACGACAGGATCTAATTCACCCCTCCACTTT. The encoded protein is CASSPTTGSNSPLHF. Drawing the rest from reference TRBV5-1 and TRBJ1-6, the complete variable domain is KAGVTQTPRYLIKTRGQQVTLSCSPISGHRSVSWYQQTPGQGLQFLFEYFSETQRNKGNFPGRFSGRQFSNSRSEMNVSTLELGDSALYLCASSPTTGSNSPLHFGNGTRLTVT.

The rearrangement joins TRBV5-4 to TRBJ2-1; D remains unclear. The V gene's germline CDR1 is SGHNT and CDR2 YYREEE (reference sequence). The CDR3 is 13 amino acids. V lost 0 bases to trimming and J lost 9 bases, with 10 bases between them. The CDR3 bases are TGTGCCAGCAGCTTGGATCTAGTTAGTGAGCAGTTCTTC. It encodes CASSLDLVSEQFF.

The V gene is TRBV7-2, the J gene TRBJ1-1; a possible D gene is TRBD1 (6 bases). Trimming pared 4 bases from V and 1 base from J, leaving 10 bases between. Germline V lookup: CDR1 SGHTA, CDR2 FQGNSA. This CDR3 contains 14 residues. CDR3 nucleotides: TGTGCCAGCAGCTATGGACAGTGGAACACTGAAGCTTTCTTT. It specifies CASSYGQWNTEAFF.

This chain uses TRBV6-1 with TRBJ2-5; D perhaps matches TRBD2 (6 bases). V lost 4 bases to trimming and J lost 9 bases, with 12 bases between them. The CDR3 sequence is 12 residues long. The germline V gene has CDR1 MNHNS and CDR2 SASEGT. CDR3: CASSAGEWAQYF. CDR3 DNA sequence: TGTGCCAGCAGTGCGGGGGAATGGGCCCAGTACTTC.

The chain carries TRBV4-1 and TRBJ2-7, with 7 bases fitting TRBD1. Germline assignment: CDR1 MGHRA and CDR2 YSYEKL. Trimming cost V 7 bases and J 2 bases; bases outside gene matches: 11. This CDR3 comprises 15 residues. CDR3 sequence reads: CASNVGTAVTYEQYF. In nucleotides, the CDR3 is TGCGCCAGCAACGTCGGGACAGCCGTAACCTACGAGCAGTACTTC.

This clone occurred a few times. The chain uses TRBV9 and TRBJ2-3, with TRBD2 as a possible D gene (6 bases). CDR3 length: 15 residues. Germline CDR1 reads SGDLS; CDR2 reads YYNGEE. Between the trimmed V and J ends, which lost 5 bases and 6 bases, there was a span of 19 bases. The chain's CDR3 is CASSLTGLPIDTQYF. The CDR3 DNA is TGTGCCAGCAGTCTCACGGGACTCCCCATCGATACGCAGTATTTT. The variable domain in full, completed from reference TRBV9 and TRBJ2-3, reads DSGVTQTPKHLITATGQRVTLRCSPRSGDLSVYWYQQSLDQGLQFLIQYYNGEERAKGNILERFSAQQFPDLHSELNLSSLELGDSALYFCASSLTGLPIDTQYFGPGTRLTVL.

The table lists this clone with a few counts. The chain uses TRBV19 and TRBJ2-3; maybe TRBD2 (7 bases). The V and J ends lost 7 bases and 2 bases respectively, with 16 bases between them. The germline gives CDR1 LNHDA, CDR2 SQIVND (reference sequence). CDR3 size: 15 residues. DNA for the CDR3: TGTGCCAGTACTCGGGGGGCAGGGGCCACAGATACGCAGTATTTT. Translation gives CASTRGAGATDTQYF.

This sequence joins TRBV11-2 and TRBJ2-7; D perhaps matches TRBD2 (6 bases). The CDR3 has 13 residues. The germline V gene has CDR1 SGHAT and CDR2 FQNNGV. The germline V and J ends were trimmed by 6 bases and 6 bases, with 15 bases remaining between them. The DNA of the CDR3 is TGTGCCAGCAGTTTTAGGCCCGGGGGCGAGCAGTACTTC. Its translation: CASSFRPGGEQYF.

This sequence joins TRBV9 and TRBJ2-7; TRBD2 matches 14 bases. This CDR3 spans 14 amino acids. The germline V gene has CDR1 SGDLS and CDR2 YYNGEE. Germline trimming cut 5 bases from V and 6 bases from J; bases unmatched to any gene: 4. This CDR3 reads CASSLGLAGGEQYF. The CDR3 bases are TGTGCCAGCAGTCTTGGACTAGCGGGAGGCGAGCAGTACTTC.